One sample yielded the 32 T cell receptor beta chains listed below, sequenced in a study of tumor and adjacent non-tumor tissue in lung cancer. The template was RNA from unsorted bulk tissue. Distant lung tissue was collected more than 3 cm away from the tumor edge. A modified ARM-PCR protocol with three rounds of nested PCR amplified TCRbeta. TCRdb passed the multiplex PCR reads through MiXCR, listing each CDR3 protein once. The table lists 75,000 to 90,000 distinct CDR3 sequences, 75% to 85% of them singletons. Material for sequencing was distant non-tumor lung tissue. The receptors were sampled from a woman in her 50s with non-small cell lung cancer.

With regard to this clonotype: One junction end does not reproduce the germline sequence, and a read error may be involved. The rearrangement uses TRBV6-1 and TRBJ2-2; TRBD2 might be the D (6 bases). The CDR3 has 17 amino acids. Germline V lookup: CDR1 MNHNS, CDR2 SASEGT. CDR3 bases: TGCGCCAGCAGTGCCCGGGCGCAGGGAGGTAGTGTCGGGGAGCTGTTTTTT. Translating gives CASSARAQGGSVGELFF.

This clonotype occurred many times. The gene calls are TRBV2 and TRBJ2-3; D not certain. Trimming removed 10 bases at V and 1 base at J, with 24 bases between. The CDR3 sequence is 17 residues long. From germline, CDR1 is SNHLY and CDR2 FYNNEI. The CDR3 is CATPPLLDFTRTDTQYF. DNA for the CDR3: TGTGCCACCCCGCCGCTTCTCGATTTCACTCGCACAGATACGCAGTATTTT. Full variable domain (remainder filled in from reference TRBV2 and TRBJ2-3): EPEVTQTPSHQVTQMGQEVILRCVPISNHLYFYWYRQILGQKVEFLVSFYNNEISEKSEIFDDQFSVERPDGSNFTLKIRSTKLEDSAMYFCATPPLLDFTRTDTQYFGPGTRLTVL.

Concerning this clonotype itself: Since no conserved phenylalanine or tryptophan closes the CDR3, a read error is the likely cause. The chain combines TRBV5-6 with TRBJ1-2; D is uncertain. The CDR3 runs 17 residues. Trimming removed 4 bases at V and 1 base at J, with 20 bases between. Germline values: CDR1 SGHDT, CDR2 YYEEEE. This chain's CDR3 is CASSSPDTPGGNYGYTL. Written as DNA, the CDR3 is TGTGCCAGCAGCAGCCCCGACACTCCCGGTGGTAACTATGGCTACACCCTC.

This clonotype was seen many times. The CDR3, as DNA: TGTGCCAGCAGCTTAGGTGGGCGAGCGGGAGTTACCGGGGAGCTGTTTTTT. Its protein is CASSLGGRAGVTGELFF. This sequence joins TRBV7-8 and TRBJ2-2; the match to TRBD2 covers 8 bases. The CDR3 is 17 residues long. Trimming cost V 1 base and J 5 bases; bases outside gene matches: 9. The V gene's germline CDR1 is SGHVS and CDR2 FQNEAQ.

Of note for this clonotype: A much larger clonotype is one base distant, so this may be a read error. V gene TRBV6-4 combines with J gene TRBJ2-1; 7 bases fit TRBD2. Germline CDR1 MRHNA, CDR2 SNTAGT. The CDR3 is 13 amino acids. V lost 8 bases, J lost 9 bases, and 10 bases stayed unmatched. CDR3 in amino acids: CASSHREAGEQFF. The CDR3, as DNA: TGTGCCAGCTCCCATCGGGAGGCCGGTGAGCAGTTCTTC.

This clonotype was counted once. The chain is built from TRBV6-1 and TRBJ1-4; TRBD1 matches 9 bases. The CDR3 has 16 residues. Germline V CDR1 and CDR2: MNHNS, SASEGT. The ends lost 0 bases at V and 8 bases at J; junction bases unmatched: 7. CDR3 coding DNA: TGTGCCAGCAGTGAAGCTCCGCCGGGACAGGGCGAAAAACTGTTTTTT. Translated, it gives CASSEAPPGQGEKLFF.

CDR3 protein: CASISAGAEETQYF. DNA for the CDR3: TGTGCCAGCATCTCTGCGGGTGCTGAAGAGACCCAGTACTTC. This chain connects TRBV5-4 to TRBJ2-5; possibly TRBD2 for D (5 bases). V was pared by 6 bases and J by 3 bases, with 15 bases between. The CDR3 contains 14 residues. Germline V lookup: CDR1 SGHNT, CDR2 YYREEE (reference sequence).

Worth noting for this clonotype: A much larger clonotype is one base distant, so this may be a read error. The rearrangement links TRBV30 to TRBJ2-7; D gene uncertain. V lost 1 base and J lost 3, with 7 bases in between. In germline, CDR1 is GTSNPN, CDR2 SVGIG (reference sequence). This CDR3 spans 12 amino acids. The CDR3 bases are TGTGCCTGGAGTGAGATTCACTACGAGCAGTACTTC. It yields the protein CAWSEIHYEQYF.

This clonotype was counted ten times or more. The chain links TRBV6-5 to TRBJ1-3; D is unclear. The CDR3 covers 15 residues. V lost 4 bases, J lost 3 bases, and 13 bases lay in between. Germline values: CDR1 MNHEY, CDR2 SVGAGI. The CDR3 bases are TGTGCCAGCAGTTGCCGTTACACCGGTGGAAACACCATATATTTT. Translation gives CASSCRYTGGNTIYF.

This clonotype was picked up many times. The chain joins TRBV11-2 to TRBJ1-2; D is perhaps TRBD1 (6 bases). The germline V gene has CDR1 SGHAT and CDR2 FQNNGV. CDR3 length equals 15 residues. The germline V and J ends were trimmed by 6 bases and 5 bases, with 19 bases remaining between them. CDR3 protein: CASSPVSGHLYGYTF. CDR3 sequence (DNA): TGTGCCAGCAGTCCTGTCTCGGGACACCTATATGGCTACACCTTC.

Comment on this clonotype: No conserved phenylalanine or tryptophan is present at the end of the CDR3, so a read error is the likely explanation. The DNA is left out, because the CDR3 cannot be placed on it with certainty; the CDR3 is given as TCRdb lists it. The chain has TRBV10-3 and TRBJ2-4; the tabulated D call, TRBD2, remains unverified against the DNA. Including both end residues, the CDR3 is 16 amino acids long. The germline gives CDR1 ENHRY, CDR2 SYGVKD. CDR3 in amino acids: CAISKLAGSAKNIQYS.

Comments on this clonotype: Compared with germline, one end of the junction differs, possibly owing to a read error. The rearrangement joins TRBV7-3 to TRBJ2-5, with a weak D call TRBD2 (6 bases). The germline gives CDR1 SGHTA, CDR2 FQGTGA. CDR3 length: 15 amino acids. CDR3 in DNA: TGTACCAGCAGCTTAATGGGCGGGGAACAAGAGACCCAATACTTC. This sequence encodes CTSSLMGGEQETQYF.

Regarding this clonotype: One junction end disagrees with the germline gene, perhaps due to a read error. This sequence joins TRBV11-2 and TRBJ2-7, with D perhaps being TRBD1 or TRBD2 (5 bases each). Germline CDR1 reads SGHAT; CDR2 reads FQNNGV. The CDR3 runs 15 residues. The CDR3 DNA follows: TGTGCCAGCAGCACCTGGACGGGGCACACCTACGAACAGTACTTC. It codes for CASSTWTGHTYEQYF.

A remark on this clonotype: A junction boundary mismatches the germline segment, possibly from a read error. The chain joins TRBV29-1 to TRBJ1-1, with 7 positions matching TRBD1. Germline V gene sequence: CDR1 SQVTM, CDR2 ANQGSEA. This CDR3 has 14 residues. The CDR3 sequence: CTVLQGVMNTEAFF. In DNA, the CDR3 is TGCACCGTTCTCCAGGGGGTAATGAACACTGAAGCTTTCTTT.

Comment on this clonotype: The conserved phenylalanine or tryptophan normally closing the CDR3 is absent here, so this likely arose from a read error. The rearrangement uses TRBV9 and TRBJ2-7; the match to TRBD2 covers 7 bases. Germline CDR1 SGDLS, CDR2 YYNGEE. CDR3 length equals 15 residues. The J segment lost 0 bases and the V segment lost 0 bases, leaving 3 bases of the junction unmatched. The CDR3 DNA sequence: TGTGCCAGCAGCGTAGGCGCGGGAGCCTCCTACGAGCAGTACTAC. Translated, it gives CASSVGAGASYEQYY.

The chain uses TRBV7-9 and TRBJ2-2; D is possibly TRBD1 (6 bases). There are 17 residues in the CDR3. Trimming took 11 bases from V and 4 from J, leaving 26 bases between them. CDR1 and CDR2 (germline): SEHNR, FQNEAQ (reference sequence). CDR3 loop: CAGRDLNRAPATGELFF. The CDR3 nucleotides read TGTGCCGGCCGCGATCTAAACAGGGCGCCTGCCACCGGGGAGCTGTTTTTT.

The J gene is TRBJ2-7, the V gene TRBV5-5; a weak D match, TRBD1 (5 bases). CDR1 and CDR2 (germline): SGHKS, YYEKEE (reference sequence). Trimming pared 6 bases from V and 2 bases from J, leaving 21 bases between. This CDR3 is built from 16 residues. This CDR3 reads CASKFSIFDRAYEQYV. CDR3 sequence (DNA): TGTGCCAGCAAGTTTTCCATTTTCGACAGAGCCTACGAGCAGTACGTC.

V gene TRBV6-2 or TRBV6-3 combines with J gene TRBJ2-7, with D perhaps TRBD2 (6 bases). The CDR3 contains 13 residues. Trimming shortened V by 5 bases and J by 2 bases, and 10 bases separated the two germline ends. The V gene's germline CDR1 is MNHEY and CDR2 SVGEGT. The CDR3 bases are TGTGCCAGCAGTCAGCGGGTTCCCTACGAGCAGTACTTC. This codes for CASSQRVPYEQYF.

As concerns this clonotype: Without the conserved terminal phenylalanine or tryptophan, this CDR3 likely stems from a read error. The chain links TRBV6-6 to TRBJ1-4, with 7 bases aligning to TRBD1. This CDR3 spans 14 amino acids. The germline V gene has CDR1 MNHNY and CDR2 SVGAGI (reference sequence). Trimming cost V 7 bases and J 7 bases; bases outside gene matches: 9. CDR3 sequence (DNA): TGTGCCAGCAATAATCAGGGGGAGGCTGAAAAACTGTTTCTT. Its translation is CASNNQGEAEKLFL.

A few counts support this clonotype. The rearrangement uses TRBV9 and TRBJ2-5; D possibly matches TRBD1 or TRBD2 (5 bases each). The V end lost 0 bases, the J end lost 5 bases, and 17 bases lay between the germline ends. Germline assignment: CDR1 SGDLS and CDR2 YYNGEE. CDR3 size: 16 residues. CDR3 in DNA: TGTGCCAGCAGCGTAGATGGTAGGGGAGAAGGGGAGACCCAGTACTTC. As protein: CASSVDGRGEGETQYF.

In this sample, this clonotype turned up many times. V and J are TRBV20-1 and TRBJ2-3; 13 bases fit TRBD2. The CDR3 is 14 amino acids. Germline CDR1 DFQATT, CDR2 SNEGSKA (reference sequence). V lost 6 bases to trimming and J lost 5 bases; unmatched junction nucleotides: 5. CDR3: CSARTSGRGDTQYF. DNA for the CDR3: TGCAGTGCCAGGACTAGCGGGAGAGGAGATACGCAGTATTTT.

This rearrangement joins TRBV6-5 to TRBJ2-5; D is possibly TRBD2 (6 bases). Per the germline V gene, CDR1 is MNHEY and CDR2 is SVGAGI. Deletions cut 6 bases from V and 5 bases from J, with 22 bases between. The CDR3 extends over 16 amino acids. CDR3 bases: TGTGCCAGCAGCAAAACCTCGCGGGGTGGCATGGAGACCCAGTACTTC. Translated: CASSKTSRGGMETQYF.

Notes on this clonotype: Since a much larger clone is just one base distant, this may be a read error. DNA for the CDR3: TGTGTCAGCAGTACCACCCCGACAGGACACTCTGGGGCCAACGTCCTGACTTTC. This sequence encodes CVSSTTPTGHSGANVLTF. The V gene is TRBV28, the J gene TRBJ2-6, with D maybe TRBD1 (6 bases). This CDR3 contains 18 residues. The V gene's germline CDR1 is MDHEN and CDR2 SYDVKM.

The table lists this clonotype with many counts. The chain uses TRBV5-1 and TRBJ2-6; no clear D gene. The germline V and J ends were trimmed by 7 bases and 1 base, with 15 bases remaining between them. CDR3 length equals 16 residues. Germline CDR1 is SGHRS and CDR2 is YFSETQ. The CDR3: CASGPAGLSGANVLTF. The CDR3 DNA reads TGCGCCAGCGGGCCGGCCGGATTGTCTGGGGCCAACGTCCTGACTTTC.

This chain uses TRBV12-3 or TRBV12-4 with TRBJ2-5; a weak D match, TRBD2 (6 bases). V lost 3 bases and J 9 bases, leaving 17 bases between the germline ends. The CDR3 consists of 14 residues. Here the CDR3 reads CASSFVGVGEAQYF. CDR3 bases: TGTGCCAGCAGTTTTGTGGGGGTGGGGGAGGCCCAGTACTTC.

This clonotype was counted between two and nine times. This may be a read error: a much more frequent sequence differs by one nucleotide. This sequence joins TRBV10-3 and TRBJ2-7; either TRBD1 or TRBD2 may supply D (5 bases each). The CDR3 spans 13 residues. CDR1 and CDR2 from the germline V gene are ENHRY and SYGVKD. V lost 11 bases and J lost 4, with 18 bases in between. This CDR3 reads CAPEGTDGYEQYF. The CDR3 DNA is TGTGCCCCTGAGGGGACGGACGGGTACGAGCAGTACTTC.

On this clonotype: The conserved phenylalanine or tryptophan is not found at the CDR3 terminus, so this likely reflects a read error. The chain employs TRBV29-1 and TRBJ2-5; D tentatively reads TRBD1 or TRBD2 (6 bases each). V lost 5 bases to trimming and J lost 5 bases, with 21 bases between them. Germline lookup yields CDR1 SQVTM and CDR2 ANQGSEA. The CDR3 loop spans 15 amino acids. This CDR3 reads CSVRQGTSLGETQYI. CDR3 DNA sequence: TGCAGCGTTCGCCAGGGGACTTCACTAGGGGAGACCCAGTACATC.

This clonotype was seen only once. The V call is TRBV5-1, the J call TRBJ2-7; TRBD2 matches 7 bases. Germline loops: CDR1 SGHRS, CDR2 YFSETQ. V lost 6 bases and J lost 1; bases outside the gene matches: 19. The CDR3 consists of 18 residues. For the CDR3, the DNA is TGCGCCAGCAACCGGAATTTTACTAGTGGGAGGGCTTCCTACGAGCAGTACGTC. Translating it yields CASNRNFTSGRASYEQYV.

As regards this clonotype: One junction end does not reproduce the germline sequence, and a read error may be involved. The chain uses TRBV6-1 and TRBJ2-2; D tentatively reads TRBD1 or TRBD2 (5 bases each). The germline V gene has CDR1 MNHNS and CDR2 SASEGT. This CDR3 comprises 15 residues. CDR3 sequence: CVSSDQDTHIGELFF. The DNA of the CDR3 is TGTGTCAGCAGTGATCAGGACACCCACATCGGGGAACTGTTTTTT.

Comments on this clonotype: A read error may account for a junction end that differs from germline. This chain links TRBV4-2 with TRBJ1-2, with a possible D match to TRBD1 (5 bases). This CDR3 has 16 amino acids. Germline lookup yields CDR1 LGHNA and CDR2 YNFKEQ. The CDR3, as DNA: TGTGCCAACAGCCCTAAAGGGGAGGGTGTTATGGATGGCTACACCTTC. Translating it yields CANSPKGEGVMDGYTF.

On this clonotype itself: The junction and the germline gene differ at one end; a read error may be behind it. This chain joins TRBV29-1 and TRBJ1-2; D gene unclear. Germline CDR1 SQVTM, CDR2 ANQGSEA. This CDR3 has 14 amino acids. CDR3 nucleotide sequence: TGTAGCGTTGAGGAGATACGGAGGTACTATGGCTACACCTTC. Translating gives CSVEEIRRYYGYTF. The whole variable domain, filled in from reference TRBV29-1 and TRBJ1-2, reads SAVISQKPSRDICQRGTSLTIQCQVDSQVTMMFWYRQQPGQSLTLIATANQGSEATYESGFVIDKFPISRPNLTFSTLTVSNMSPEDSSIYLCSVEEIRRYYGYTFGSGTRLTVV.

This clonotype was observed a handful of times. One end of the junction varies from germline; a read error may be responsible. CDR3 sequence (DNA): TGTGCCAGCAACCCTGGACTTTTATACGAGCACTACTTC. It codes for CASNPGLLYEHYF. The chain links TRBV5-4 to TRBJ2-7, with D perhaps TRBD2 (5 bases). This CDR3 is built from 13 residues. Germline CDR1 is SGHNT and CDR2 is YYREEE (reference sequence).